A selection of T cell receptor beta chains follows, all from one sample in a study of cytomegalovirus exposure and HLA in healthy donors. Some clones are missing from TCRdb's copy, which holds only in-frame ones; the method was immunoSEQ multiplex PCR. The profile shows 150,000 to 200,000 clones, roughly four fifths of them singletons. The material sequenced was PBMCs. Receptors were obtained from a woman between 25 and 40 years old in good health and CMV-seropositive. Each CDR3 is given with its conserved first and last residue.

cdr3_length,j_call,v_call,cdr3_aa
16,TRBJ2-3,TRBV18,CASSPLGTGDTDTQYF
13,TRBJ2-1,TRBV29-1,CSGTGTGVLEQFF
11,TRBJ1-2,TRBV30,CAWSGGYGYTF
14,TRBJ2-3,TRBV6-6,CASSYLLAGDTQYF
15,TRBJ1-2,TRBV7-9,CASSPSGPWNYGYTF
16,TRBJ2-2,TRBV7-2,CASSVTSGRAIGELFF
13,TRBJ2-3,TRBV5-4,CASSSRGTDTQYF
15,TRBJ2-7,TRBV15,CATSRDFADTYEQYF
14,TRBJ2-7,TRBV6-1,CASGQPRFMNEQYF
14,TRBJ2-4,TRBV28,CASSSTGSKNIQYF
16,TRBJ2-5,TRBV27,CASSPMTSGGAETQYF
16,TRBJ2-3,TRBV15,CATSRGRRGRRDTQYF
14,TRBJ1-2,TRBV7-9,CASSSDRGGYGYTF
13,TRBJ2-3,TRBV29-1,CSAWTPLTDTQYF
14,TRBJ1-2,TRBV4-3,CASSMPGQGISYTF
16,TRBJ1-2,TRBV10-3,CAISESGDRGDYGYTF
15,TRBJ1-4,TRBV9,CASSVEGRRNEKLFF
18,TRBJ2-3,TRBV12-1,CASSLLAPGAESTDTQYF
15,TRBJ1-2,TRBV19,CASSIIIRSDYGYTF
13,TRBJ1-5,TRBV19,CASQGMGRQPQHF
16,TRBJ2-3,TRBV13,CASSGDDRGWTDTQYF
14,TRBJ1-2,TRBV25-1,CASRGGVDPGRYTF
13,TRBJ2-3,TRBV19,CASSRLATDTQYF
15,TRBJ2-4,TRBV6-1,CASSIGTGAVDIQYF
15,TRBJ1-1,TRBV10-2,CASSETGQGAPEAFF
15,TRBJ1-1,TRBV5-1,CASSFGELAGTEAFF
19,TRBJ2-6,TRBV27,CASSRFSGGLSSGANVLTF
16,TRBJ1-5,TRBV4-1,CASSQDAGRGNQPQHF
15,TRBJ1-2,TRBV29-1,CSVFGTGGFNYGYTF
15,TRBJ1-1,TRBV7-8,CASSFSNRGPTEAFF
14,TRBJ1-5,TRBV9,CASSVGGTGQPQHF
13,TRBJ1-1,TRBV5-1,CASSFRANTEAFF
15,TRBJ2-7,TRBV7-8,CASSRARGLPYEQYF
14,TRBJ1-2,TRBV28,CASSLPSVGYGYTF
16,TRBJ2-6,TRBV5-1,CASSSTRNSGANVLTF
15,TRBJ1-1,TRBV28,CASSPPTGGGTEAFF
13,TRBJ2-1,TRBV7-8,CASSFDRDNEQFF
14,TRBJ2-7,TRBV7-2,CASSSTGDPYEQYF
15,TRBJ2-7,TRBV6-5,CASSYSMDRPYEQYF
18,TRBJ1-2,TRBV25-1,CASSYSIPDRGLLHGYTF
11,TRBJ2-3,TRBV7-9,CASKLSDTQYF
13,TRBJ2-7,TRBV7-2,CASSYGLDGEQYF
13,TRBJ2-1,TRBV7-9,CASSIPSDNEQFF
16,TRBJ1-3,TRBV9,CASSARHRDSGNTIYF